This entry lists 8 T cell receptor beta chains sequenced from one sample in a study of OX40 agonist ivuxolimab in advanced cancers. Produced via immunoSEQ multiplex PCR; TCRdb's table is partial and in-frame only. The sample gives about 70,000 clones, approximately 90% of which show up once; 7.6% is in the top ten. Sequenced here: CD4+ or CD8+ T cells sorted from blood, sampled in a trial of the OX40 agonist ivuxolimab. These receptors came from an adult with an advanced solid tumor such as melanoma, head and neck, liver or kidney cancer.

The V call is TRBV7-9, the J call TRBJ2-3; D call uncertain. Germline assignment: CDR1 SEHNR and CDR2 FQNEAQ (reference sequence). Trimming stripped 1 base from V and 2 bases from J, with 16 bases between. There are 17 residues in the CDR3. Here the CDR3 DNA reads TGTGCCAGCAGCTTAGGTGAGGTGGGCCAACTCACAGATACGCAGTATTTT. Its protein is CASSLGEVGQLTDTQYF. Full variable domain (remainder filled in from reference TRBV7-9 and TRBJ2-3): DTGVSQNPRHKITKRGQNVTFRCDPISEHNRLYWYRQTLGQGPEFLTYFQNEAQLEKSRLLSDRFSAERPKGSFSTLEIQRTEQGDSAMYLCASSLGEVGQLTDTQYFGPGTRLTVL.

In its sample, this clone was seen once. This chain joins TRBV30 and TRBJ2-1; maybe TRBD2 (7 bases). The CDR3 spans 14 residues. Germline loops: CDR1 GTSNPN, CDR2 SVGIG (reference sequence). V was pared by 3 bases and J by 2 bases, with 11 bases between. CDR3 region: CAWRPGGPYNEQFF. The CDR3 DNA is TGTGCCTGGAGGCCCGGGGGGCCCTACAATGAGCAGTTCTTC.

The CDR3 here is CASSDTSGGFYNEQFF. In DNA, the CDR3 is TGTGCCAGCAGCGATACTAGCGGGGGCTTTTACAATGAGCAGTTCTTC. J is TRBJ2-1 and V is TRBV7-9, with 11 bases fitting TRBD2. CDR1 is SEHNR and CDR2 is FQNEAQ in the germline V gene (reference sequence). V lost 5 bases and J lost 4; bases outside the gene matches: 7. This CDR3 region has 16 residues.

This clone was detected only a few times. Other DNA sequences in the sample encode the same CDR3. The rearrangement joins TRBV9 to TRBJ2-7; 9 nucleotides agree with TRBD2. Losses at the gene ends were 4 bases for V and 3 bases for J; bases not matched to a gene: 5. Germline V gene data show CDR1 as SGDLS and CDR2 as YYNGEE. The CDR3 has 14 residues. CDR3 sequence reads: CASSPSGVGYEQYF. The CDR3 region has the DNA TGTGCCAGCAGCCCTAGCGGGGTGGGCTACGAGCAGTACTTC. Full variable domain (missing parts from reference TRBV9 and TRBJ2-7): DSGVTQTPKHLITATGQRVTLRCSPRSGDLSVYWYQQSLDQGLQFLIQYYNGEERAKGNILERFSAQQFPDLHSELNLSSLELGDSALYFCASSPSGVGYEQYFGPGTRLTVT.

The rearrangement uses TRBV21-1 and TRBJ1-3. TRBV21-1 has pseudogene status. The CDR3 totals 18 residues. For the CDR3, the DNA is TGTGCCAGCAGCAAAGAGGGAGGCAGGGAAGGCTCTGGAAACACCATATATTTT. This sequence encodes CASSKEGGREGSGNTIYF.

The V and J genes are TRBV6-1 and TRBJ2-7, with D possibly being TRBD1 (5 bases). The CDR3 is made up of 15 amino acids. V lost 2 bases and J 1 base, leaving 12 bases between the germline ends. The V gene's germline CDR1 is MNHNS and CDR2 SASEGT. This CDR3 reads CASSELYQGSYEQYF. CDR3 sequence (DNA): TGTGCCAGCAGTGAATTGTATCAGGGTTCCTACGAGCAGTACTTC.

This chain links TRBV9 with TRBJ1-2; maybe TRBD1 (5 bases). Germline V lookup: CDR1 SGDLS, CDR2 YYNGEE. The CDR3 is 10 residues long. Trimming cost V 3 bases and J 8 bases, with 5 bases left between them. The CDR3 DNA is TGTGCCAGCAGCGGACAGGGCTACACCTTC. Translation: CASSGQGYTF.

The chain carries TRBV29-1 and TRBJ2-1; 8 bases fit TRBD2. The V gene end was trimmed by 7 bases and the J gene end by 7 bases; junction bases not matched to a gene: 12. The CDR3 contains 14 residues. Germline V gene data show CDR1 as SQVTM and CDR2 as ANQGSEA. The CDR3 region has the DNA TGCAGCGCTCCCTCGGGGGGGGGCTGGAATGAGCAGTTCTTC. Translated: CSAPSGGGWNEQFF.